The rows below give T cell receptor beta chains drawn from one sample of a study of metastatic and nonmetastatic thyroid tumors. TCRdb called clones again from the PCR reads with MiXCR. Of about 46,000 clones in the sample, about 22% were seen once. Source material: blood. These receptors all stem from a male donor with papillary thyroid cancer or a benign thyroid nodule (not recorded which). Some clones in this sample may be carry-over from other donors' samples. Both conserved end residues are part of each CDR3. The D gene is left open where the match is weak. Rows give clone size only sometimes, using once, few, many, or a class for an expanded clone.

>TRBV18|many|TRBD2|TRBJ2-1
TGTGCCAGCTCACCAAGTGCGGGAGCATATGAGCAGTTCTTC
CASSPSAGAYEQFF
>TRBV20-1|NA|NA|TRBJ2-3
TGCAGTGCTAGAGTGCGGACAGTCCAGAATACGCAGTATTTT
CSARVRTVQNTQYF
>TRBV10-3|few|NA|TRBJ2-1
TGTGCCATCGTATCGGACATTGCTGAGCAGTTCTTC
CAIVSDIAEQFF
>TRBV9|many|TRBD2|TRBJ2-1
TGTGCCAGCAGCGTGTACCCCACTAGCGGGAGTAATGAGCAGTTCTTC
CASSVYPTSGSNEQFF
>TRBV5-5|many|NA|TRBJ2-3
TGTACCAGCAGCGCCTACGGGACGGTCAGCACAGATACGCAGTATTTT
CTSSAYGTVSTDTQYF
>TRBV10-2|many|NA|TRBJ2-7
TGCGCCAGCGTTCACACGGGCGAGCAGTACTTC
CASVHTGEQYF
>TRBV7-3|NA|NA|TRBJ2-1
TGTGCCAGCAGCTTTGCGGCAGGGATGGGCAATGAGCAGTTCTTC
CASSFAAGMGNEQFF
>TRBV18|NA|TRBD1|TRBJ1-2
TGTGCCAGCTCCCCGTTACAGGGGAGCTATGGCTACACCTTC
CASSPLQGSYGYTF
>TRBV4-2|many|NA|TRBJ2-2
TGTGCCAGCAGCCAAGGACTAGACACCGGGGAGCTGTTTTTT
CASSQGLDTGELFF
>TRBV5-1|NA|TRBD2|TRBJ2-2
TGCGCCAGCAGCTTGAGGGAGGGCGACATCGTTGAGCTGTTTTTT
CASSLREGDIVELFF
>TRBV2|NA|NA|TRBJ1-6
TGTGCCAGCAGTGAAGATGGCGGCGTTTTCCCCCTCCACTTT
CASSEDGGVFPLHF
>TRBV16|once|TRBD1|TRBJ1-4
TGTGCCAGCAGCCAATCGACAAGGGGGCTCAGAGAAAAACTGTTTTTT
CASSQSTRGLREKLFF
>TRBV3-1|NA|NA|TRBJ1-6
TGTGCCAGCAGCCAAGACAGGGCAAGCAATAATTCACCCCTCCACTTT
CASSQDRASNNSPLHF
>TRBV4-1|many|TRBD1|TRBJ2-7
TGCGCCAGCAGCCAAGAGGGGGACAGGGGGTACGAGCAGTACTTC
CASSQEGDRGYEQYF
>TRBV6-5|few|TRBD1|TRBJ2-7
TGTGCCAGCAGTTCCCCGGGACAGGGGGCGCGGGAGCAGTACTTC
CASSSPGQGAREQYF
>TRBV27|many|TRBD2|TRBJ2-1
TGTGCCAGCAGTTCGCGGACTAGCTCCTACAATGAGCAGTTCTTC
CASSSRTSSYNEQFF
>TRBV6-1|many|NA|TRBJ1-6
TGTGCCAGCAGTGAGGCCAACCGACGACCCCTCCACTTT
CASSEANRRPLHF
>TRBV5-1|many|TRBD1|TRBJ1-2
TGCGCCAGCAGCGACGGACAGGGGGCTTTACATGGCTACACCTTC
CASSDGQGALHGYTF
>TRBV5-1|many|NA|TRBJ2-7
TGCGCCAGCAGCTTGGGCCAGTCCTACGAGCAGTACTTC
CASSLGQSYEQYF
>TRBV28|few|NA|TRBJ1-1
TGTGCCAGCAGTTTCTCCGGAGGGAACACTGAAGCTTTCTTT
CASSFSGGNTEAFF
>TRBV6-1|NA|NA|TRBJ1-3
TGTGCCAGCATCCGTGGTACAGCTGGAAACACCATATATTTT
CASIRGTAGNTIYF
>TRBV4-2|many|TRBD1|TRBJ2-7
TGTGCCAGCAGCGATGGAAAAAGGGACAGGGCTTCCTACGAGCAGTACTTC
CASSDGKRDRASYEQYF
>TRBV11-2|NA|NA|TRBJ2-3
TGTGCCAGCAGCTCCCCGAATCGTCCAGATACGCAGTATTTT
CASSSPNRPDTQYF
>TRBV19|NA|NA|TRBJ1-5
TGTGCCAGTAGTACTCTTCGGGGTCAGGGGAATCAGCCCCAGCATTTT
CASSTLRGQGNQPQHF
>TRBV7-8|many|TRBD1|TRBJ2-4
TGTGCCAGCAGCTTAGCGGGACAGGGGGCTTCCAAAAACATTCAGTACTTC
CASSLAGQGASKNIQYF
>TRBV6-1|NA|NA|TRBJ1-2
TGTGCCAGCAGTGAATTGGGCAGGGGTGCCTATGGCTACACCTTC
CASSELGRGAYGYTF
>TRBV19|NA|NA|TRBJ2-3
TGTGCCAGTAGCCTAACCGGGACTAGCACAGATACGCAGTATTTT
CASSLTGTSTDTQYF
>TRBV3-1|many|NA|TRBJ2-7
TGTGCCAGCAGCCAAGATGGGAGGAATACCTACGAGCAGTACTTC
CASSQDGRNTYEQYF
>TRBV3-1|many|NA|TRBJ2-3
TGTGCCAGCAGGCCGTTTGGGTCCACAGATACGCAGTATTTT
CASRPFGSTDTQYF
>TRBV25-1|NA|NA|TRBJ2-7
TGTGCCAGCAGTGACCCCTTCGCCGGGGGACCCCCCTACGAGCAGTACTTC
CASSDPFAGGPPYEQYF
>TRBV19|many|TRBD1|TRBJ2-3
TGTGCCAGTAGTATTAGGGGGCAGTTCTCTAGCACAGATACGCAGTATTTT
CASSIRGQFSSTDTQYF
>TRBV4-1|many|TRBD1|TRBJ2-5
TGCGCCAGCAGCCAGGACAGGGCAGAGACCCAGTACTTC
CASSQDRAETQYF
>TRBV20-1|many|TRBD1|TRBJ2-7
TGCAGTGCTACGACAGGGGGGAGCTCCTACGAGCAGTACTTC
CSATTGGSSYEQYF
>TRBV5-1|many|NA|TRBJ2-5
TGCGCCAGCAGTCATGGAGTCGGGTCCCAAGAGACCCAGTACTTC
CASSHGVGSQETQYF
>TRBV30|NA|NA|TRBJ1-1
TGTGCCTGGAGGTCTGCAGCTACTAACACTGAAGCTTTCTTT
CAWRSAATNTEAFF
>TRBV4-2|medium-sized|TRBD1|TRBJ1-1
TGTGCCAGCAGTGTAACAGGGGGCCCCGTTGAAGCTTTCTTT
CASSVTGGPVEAFF
>TRBV9|many|NA|TRBJ2-5
TGTGCCAGCAGCGTAACCCCCCGAGCGGTCCAAGAGACCCAGTACTTC
CASSVTPRAVQETQYF
>TRBV24-1|many|TRBD1|TRBJ1-2
TGTGCCACCAGTGATCCCCAGACAGGGGACTATGGCTACACCTTC
CATSDPQTGDYGYTF
>TRBV9|many|NA|TRBJ2-3
TGTGCCAGCAGCGCCTCCCGTGTAGATACGCAGTATTTT
CASSASRVDTQYF
>TRBV5-1|many|TRBD2|TRBJ2-1
TGCGCCAGCAGCCTAATAGCGGGAGCGATCTACAATGAGCAGTTCTTC
CASSLIAGAIYNEQFF
>TRBV27|few|TRBD1|TRBJ2-2
TGTGCCAGCAACCCGGGACAGGGAGGCACCGGGGAGCTGTTTTTT
CASNPGQGGTGELFF
>TRBV6-8|few|TRBD2|TRBJ2-4
TGTGGCAGCAGTTACGGTGCACTAGCGGTACTAGCCAAAAACATTCAGTACTTC
CGSSYGALAVLAKNIQYF
>TRBV27|NA|NA|TRBJ1-4
TGTGCCGGCAGTTCGCTCCAGTGGGATGAAAAACTGTTTTTT
CAGSSLQWDEKLFF
>TRBV27|many|TRBD2|TRBJ2-1
TGTGCCAGCAGTCCCCGGACTAGCGGGAGGGCCTACAATGAGCAGTTCTTC
CASSPRTSGRAYNEQFF
>TRBV7-9|NA|NA|TRBJ2-5
TGTGCCAGCAGCGACGCCCGGGGCACCCAGTACTTC
CASSDARGTQYF
>TRBV4-1|NA|NA|TRBJ2-3
TGCGCCAGCAGCCTAGAAAAGCAGGGGGCTAGCGGGATGGGTACGCAGTATTTT
CASSLEKQGASGMGTQYF